The next 18 T cell receptor beta chains were all read from a single sample in a study of T-cell reconstitution after alpha-beta-depleted transplantation in children. Preparing the TCRbeta library involved the use of unique molecular identifiers. TCRdb independently ran MiXCR on the PCR reads; one entry per CDR3 protein. The table shows some 830,000 distinct CDR3 sequences, with around 15% occurring only once. The sequencing used PBMCs, mostly from graft donor cells, collected 360 days after TCRalphabeta/CD19-depleted stem cell transplant. The receptors derive from a male patient between 5 and 17 years old who had a stem cell transplant for acute lymphoblastic leukemia, so the T cells may come from the graft donor.

CDR3 in DNA: TGTGCCAGCAGTCCTCCGGGTCCCAAAGCCAAAAACATTCAGTACTTC. The encoded protein is CASSPPGPKAKNIQYF. V is TRBV7-9 and J is TRBJ2-4; D gene ambiguous. The CDR3 spans 16 residues. Trimming removed 6 bases from V and 0 bases from J, with 15 bases in between. Germline CDR1 is SEHNR and CDR2 is FQNEAQ (reference sequence).

V usage is TRBV18 and J usage is TRBJ1-1, with 12 positions matching TRBD1. Per germline, CDR1 KGHSH and CDR2 LQKENI. There are 16 residues in the CDR3. Germline trimming cut 3 bases from V and 5 bases from J; bases unmatched to any gene: 7. The DNA for the CDR3 is TGTGCCAGCTCACCGCGGGACAGGGGGCCGGGGACTGAAGCTTTCTTT. Its translation is CASSPRDRGPGTEAFF.

V usage is TRBV7-6 and J usage is TRBJ2-7, with 8 positions matching TRBD2. There are 18 residues in the CDR3. CDR1 and CDR2 from the germline V gene are SGHVS and FNYEAQ. J gave up 1 base and V 0 bases, and 11 bases lay outside the gene matches. In DNA form, the CDR3 reads TGTGCCAGCAGCTTAGCGGACGCCGTTAGCGGGAAGTCCTACGAGCAGTACTTC. It specifies CASSLADAVSGKSYEQYF.

V is TRBV7-9 and J is TRBJ2-7, with D possibly being TRBD2 (5 bases). Germline V CDR1 and CDR2: SEHNR, FQNEAQ (reference sequence). This CDR3 region has 14 residues. The V end lost 5 bases, the J end lost 5 bases, and 16 bases lay between the germline ends. The CDR3 nucleotides are TGTGCCAGCAGCCCGACTATTAACGCCCACGAGCAGTACTTC. Its protein product is CASSPTINAHEQYF.

This clonotype was observed a handful of times. V and J are TRBV4-1 and TRBJ2-7; D may correspond to TRBD1 or TRBD2 (5 bases each). CDR1 and CDR2 from the germline V gene are MGHRA and YSYEKL. CDR3 length: 16 amino acids. Trimming took 0 bases from V and 2 from J, leaving 14 bases between them. The CDR3 DNA is TGCGCCAGCAGCCAAGAGGGGTGGGACCCCACCTACGAGCAGTACTTC. This sequence encodes CASSQEGWDPTYEQYF.

Comment on this clonotype: The junction departs from the called germline gene at one end, perhaps through a read error. The V and J genes are TRBV29-1 and TRBJ2-1, with TRBD2 matching 14 bases. The CDR3 covers 11 residues. The germline CDR1 and CDR2 sequences are SQVTM and ANQGSEA. CDR3 sequence reads: CSAVTSGRAGF. CDR3 nucleotide sequence: TGCAGCGCCGTGACTAGCGGGAGGGCCGGCTTC.

The V and J genes are TRBV20-1 and TRBJ2-1; 7 bases line up with TRBD1. This CDR3 spans 14 amino acids. The germline V gene encodes CDR1 DFQATT and CDR2 SNEGSKA (reference sequence). V gave up 6 bases and J gave up 0 bases; unmatched junction bases: 5. The chain's CDR3 is CSAQTGSSYNEQFF. For the CDR3, the DNA is TGCAGTGCACAGACAGGGAGCTCCTACAATGAGCAGTTCTTC.

The chain has TRBV9 and TRBJ2-7, with TRBD2 matching 8 bases. CDR3 length: 15 amino acids. Per the germline V gene, CDR1 is SGDLS and CDR2 is YYNGEE. Trimming cost V 4 bases and J 3 bases; bases outside gene matches: 9. CDR3 DNA sequence: TGTGCCAGCAGCTCCCAAGCGGGAGCGGGCTACGAGCAGTACTTC. Residues: CASSSQAGAGYEQYF.

The rearrangement joins TRBV15 to TRBJ2-4; D gene ambiguous. The CDR3 covers 16 residues. CDR1 LNHNV and CDR2 YYDKDF come from the germline V gene (reference sequence). Between the trimmed V and J ends, which lost 1 base and 4 bases, there was a span of 14 bases. The CDR3 bases are TGTGCCACCAGCAGAGGGTTCGACACACCGAAAAACATTCAGTACTTC. Protein product: CATSRGFDTPKNIQYF.

The V gene is TRBV5-1, the J gene TRBJ2-1; 8 positions match TRBD2. The CDR3 contains 16 residues. V lost 3 bases and J lost 5; bases outside the gene matches: 10. Germline V gives CDR1 SGHRS, CDR2 YFSETQ. In DNA, the CDR3 is TGCGCCAGCAGCTCCCAGGCGGGAGGACCAAACAATGAGCAGTTCTTC. It encodes CASSSQAGGPNNEQFF.

This clonotype came up a few times. The gene calls are TRBV12-3 or TRBV12-4 and TRBJ1-3; D possibly corresponds to TRBD1 (6 bases). CDR3 length: 16 residues. Trimming cost V 5 bases and J 0 bases, with 14 bases left between them. In DNA, the CDR3 is TGTGCCAGCAGTAACAGGGACCTCGGCTCTGGAAACACCATATATTTT. Its translation is CASSNRDLGSGNTIYF.

This clonotype was seen at least ten times. The rearrangement links TRBV24-1 to TRBJ2-1; either TRBD1 or TRBD2 may supply D (5 bases each). This CDR3 spans 13 amino acids. The V end was cut by 5 bases, the J end by 1 base, with 5 bases between. Germline V CDR1 and CDR2: KGHDR, SFDVKD. Here the CDR3 DNA reads TGTGCCACCAGTGGGGGGTCCTACAATGAGCAGTTCTTC. It translates to CATSGGSYNEQFF.

The V and J genes are TRBV10-3 and TRBJ2-5; no definite D call. Trimming left V 2 bases short and J 5 bases short, with 9 bases between. Per germline, CDR1 ENHRY and CDR2 SYGVKD. This CDR3 spans 13 amino acids. DNA for the CDR3: TGTGCCATCAGTGAGAGGGTTACTGAGACCCAGTACTTC. Amino acids: CAISERVTETQYF.

This clonotype was seen a handful of times. V usage is TRBV2 and J usage is TRBJ1-4, with 10 nucleotides matching TRBD1. CDR3 length: 17 amino acids. CDR1 is SNHLY, CDR2 FYNNEI, per germline. Trimming took 6 bases from V and 0 from J; bases not matched to a gene: 7. CDR3: CASRDSGTGATNEKLFF. The CDR3 DNA sequence: TGTGCCAGCAGAGACTCCGGGACAGGGGCAACTAATGAAAAACTGTTTTTT. The variable domain in full, completed from reference TRBV2 and TRBJ1-4, reads EPEVTQTPSHQVTQMGQEVILRCVPISNHLYFYWYRQILGQKVEFLVSFYNNEISEKSEIFDDQFSVERPDGSNFTLKIRSTKLEDSAMYFCASRDSGTGATNEKLFFGSGTQLSVL.

This chain connects TRBV7-9 to TRBJ2-2; the match to TRBD2 covers 10 bases. The CDR3 runs 17 residues. V lost 0 bases, J lost 4 bases, and 5 bases stayed unmatched. Germline V gene data show CDR1 as SEHNR and CDR2 as FQNEAQ (reference sequence). The CDR3 spells CASSLAGLARGTGELFF. DNA for the CDR3: TGTGCCAGCAGCTTAGCGGGACTAGCGAGAGGCACCGGGGAGCTGTTTTTT.

This clonotype was observed a handful of times. V is TRBV20-1 and J is TRBJ1-6; TRBD1 agrees at 7 bases. V trimming: 3 bases; J trimming: 10 bases; junction bases outside the gene matches: 9. From germline, CDR1 is DFQATT and CDR2 SNEGSKA (reference sequence). The CDR3 has 14 residues. CDR3 nucleotide sequence: TGCAGTGCTAGCCGTACAGGGGTAGGATCACCCCTCCACTTT. Amino acid sequence: CSASRTGVGSPLHF.

This clonotype appeared a few times. The chain combines TRBV5-1 with TRBJ1-1, with TRBD1 as a possible D gene (6 bases). The CDR3 runs to 17 residues. V lost 0 bases and J lost 1, with 16 bases in between. The germline gives CDR1 SGHRS, CDR2 YFSETQ. Here the CDR3 DNA reads TGCGCCAGCAGCTTGGGCACCGGGGGCAGGACGAACACTGAAGCTTTCTTT. Its protein is CASSLGTGGRTNTEAFF.

This clonotype turned up a few times. The V call is TRBV3-1, the J call TRBJ2-4; D call uncertain. CDR3 length: 12 residues. The germline CDR1 and CDR2 sequences are LGHDT and YNNKEL (reference sequence). V shed 1 base and J shed 7 bases, with 5 bases lying between them. CDR3 sequence: CASSQGSNIQYF. DNA for the CDR3: TGTGCCAGCAGCCAAGGTTCCAACATTCAGTACTTC.